This T cell receptor (beta chain) came from a study of blood T cell repertoires in COVID-19. Study summary: Collection of acute and convalescent COVID-19 samples took place in the United States, Italy and Spain. Sample material is recorded as cDNA or gDNA derived from T cells, B-cell-depleted T cells, or PBMCs.

In the authors' workflow: Estimation of nucleated cell counts relied on the amplification of reference gene primers. Some clones are missing from TCRdb's copy, which holds only in-frame ones; the method was immunoSEQ multiplex PCR. V and J calls and clone size are as listed in that table; D and trimming were resolved from the DNA. Here the sample spans about 74,000 clones, around 90% being singletons. This CDR3 contains 15 residues. CDR1 and CDR2 from the germline V gene are SGDLS and YYNGEE. Trimming at V came to 1 base and at J to 1 base, leaving 4 bases not matched to a gene. The TCR sequence derives from an older woman with active COVID-19. The chain couples TRBV9 to TRBJ1-1, with 7 positions matching TRBD1. Material: peripheral blood. CDR3 nucleotide sequence: TGTGCCAGCAGCGTACTGCCAGGGGGGAACACTGAAGCTTTCTTT. It codes for CASSVLPGGNTEAFF.